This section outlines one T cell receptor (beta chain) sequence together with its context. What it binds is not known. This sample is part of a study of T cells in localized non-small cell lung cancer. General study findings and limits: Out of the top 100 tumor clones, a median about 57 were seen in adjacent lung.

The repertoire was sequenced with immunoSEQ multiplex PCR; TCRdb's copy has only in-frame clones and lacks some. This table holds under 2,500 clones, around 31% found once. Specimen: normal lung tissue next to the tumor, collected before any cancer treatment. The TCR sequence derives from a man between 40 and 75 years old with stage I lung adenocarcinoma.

The CDR3 loop reads CASTRLTGNEKLFF. The CDR3 DNA is TGTGCCAGCACCCGCCTGACAGGGAATGAAAAACTGTTTTTT. J is TRBJ1-4 and V is TRBV11-1; 7 bases are shared with TRBD1. Germline lookup yields CDR1 SGHAT and CDR2 FQDESV (reference sequence). The ends lost 7 bases at V and 5 bases at J; junction bases unmatched: 7. The CDR3 sequence is 14 residues long.